Below are 14 T cell receptor beta chains sequenced from a single sample in a study of T cell responses to AZD1222 COVID-19 vaccine. TCRdb's table, derived via immunoSEQ multiplex PCR, lists solely in-frame clones and lacks some. Here the sample spans more than 100,000 clones, 88% being singletons. The specimen was peripheral blood, collected on day 0 of AZD1222 vaccination. The receptors originated from an adult in good health.

This clone was recorded only once. The V and J genes are TRBV18 and TRBJ2-7, with a weak D call TRBD2 (5 bases). The V gene's germline CDR1 is KGHSH and CDR2 LQKENI. The V and J ends lost 2 bases and 3 bases respectively, with 23 bases between them. CDR3 length equals 18 residues. For the CDR3, the DNA is TGTGCCAGCTCACCAGGCAGCGGATTCACTACCTCCATCTACGAGCAGTACTTC. It codes for CASSPGSGFTTSIYEQYF.

The V gene is TRBV5-3, the J gene TRBJ1-1; D is undetermined. TRBV5-3 is treated as an ORF (open reading frame) with a function not yet certain. The CDR3 runs to 15 residues. V lost 2 bases and J lost 1, with 12 bases in between. CDR3 DNA sequence: TGTGCCAGAAGCTTAGGGAGGGAAAGGAACACTGAAGCTTTCTTT. Amino acids: CARSLGRERNTEAFF.

The chain uses TRBV15 and TRBJ2-7; D not resolved. The CDR3 runs to 15 residues. Trimming cost V 0 bases and J 3 bases, with 12 bases left between them. The germline V gene encodes CDR1 LNHNV and CDR2 YYDKDF (reference sequence). This CDR3 reads CATSRDSGGNYEQYF. The CDR3 DNA is TGTGCCACCAGCAGAGATTCGGGCGGAAACTACGAGCAGTACTTC.

The V and J genes are TRBV3-1 (or the pseudogene TRBV3-2) and TRBJ2-1, with TRBD2 identical over 9 bases. The V segment lost 4 bases and the J segment 9 bases; nucleotides outside the gene matches: 13. The CDR3 is 16 residues long. Germline CDR1 and CDR2: LGHDT and YNNKEL (reference sequence). The DNA for the CDR3 is TGTGCCAGCAGCCGCACTGCCAGCGGGAGGAGGGGTGAGCAGTTCTTC. Residues: CASSRTASGRRGEQFF.

The CDR3 region is CASRGTPYNEQFF. Here the CDR3 DNA reads TGTGCCAGCAGGGGGACACCCTACAATGAGCAGTTCTTC. The rearrangement uses TRBV25-1 and TRBJ2-1; weak D call: TRBD1 (6 bases). V was trimmed by 6 bases and J by 2 bases, leaving 8 bases between them. Per germline, CDR1 MGHDK and CDR2 SYGVNS. This CDR3 spans 13 amino acids.

V gene TRBV27 combines with J gene TRBJ1-2; 9 bases agree with TRBD1. This CDR3 contains 18 residues. The V gene's germline CDR1 is MNHEY and CDR2 SMNVEV (reference sequence). V lost 6 bases to trimming and J lost 2 bases; unmatched junction nucleotides: 16. The CDR3 region has the DNA TGTGCCAGCAGGGGGACAGGGCTAGATTTACCCGTAAACTATGGCTACACCTTC. Translating it yields CASRGTGLDLPVNYGYTF.

Only one count was recorded for this clone. V usage is TRBV19 and J usage is TRBJ1-5; TRBD1 is a possible D gene (6 bases). Germline CDR1 reads LNHDA; CDR2 reads SQIVND (reference sequence). This CDR3 has 15 amino acids. Deletions cut 6 bases from V and 5 bases from J, with 17 bases between. Here the CDR3 DNA reads TGTGCCAGTAGCTCTCAGGGGCAGGAGGATCAGCCCCAGCATTTT. It is translated as CASSSQGQEDQPQHF.

The rearrangement joins TRBV11-2 to TRBJ2-1, with 7 bases identical to TRBD2. The CDR3 has 15 residues. Unmatched junction bases numbered 12, after V lost 5 bases and J lost 8 bases. Looked up from germline, CDR1 is SGHAT and CDR2 is FQNNGV. Here the CDR3 DNA reads TGTGCCAGCAGCCCCACGGGCGGGAGATTATATGAGCAGTTCTTC. This sequence encodes CASSPTGGRLYEQFF.

CDR3 loop: CASSQTKGTEAFF. CDR3 DNA sequence: TGTGCCAGCAGCCAGACCAAGGGCACTGAAGCTTTCTTT. This rearrangement joins TRBV3-1 (or the pseudogene TRBV3-2) to TRBJ1-1, with unresolved D. The germline V gene has CDR1 LGHDT and CDR2 YNNKEL (reference sequence). The CDR3 totals 13 residues. V was shortened by 3 bases and J by 4 bases, with 9 bases between the two germline ends.

The chain is built from TRBV7-2 and TRBJ2-7; 9 bases fit TRBD1. Looked up from germline, CDR1 is SGHTA and CDR2 is FQGNSA. J lost 5 bases, V lost 5 bases, and 7 bases had no gene match. This CDR3 region has 14 residues. This chain's CDR3 is CASSPTGGDDEQYF. CDR3 bases: TGTGCCAGCAGCCCGACAGGGGGTGACGACGAGCAGTACTTC.

This clone was recorded once. Here the CDR3 reads CASSSLWGHTYEQYF. In nucleotides, the CDR3 is TGTGCCAGCAGCTCCCTATGGGGCCATACCTACGAGCAGTACTTC. This chain joins TRBV7-2 and TRBJ2-7; D possibly corresponds to TRBD1 (5 bases). The germline V and J ends were trimmed by 4 bases and 2 bases, with 15 bases remaining between them. In germline, CDR1 is SGHTA, CDR2 FQGNSA. The CDR3 has 15 residues.

This chain links TRBV2 with TRBJ1-2; D gene unclear. The V end was cut by 6 bases, the J end by 8 bases, with 10 bases between. CDR1 is SNHLY, CDR2 FYNNEI, per germline. This CDR3 is 11 amino acids long. CDR3 nucleotides: TGTGCCAGCAGCCCACCGGCGGGCTACACCTTC. Protein sequence: CASSPPAGYTF. The entire variable domain, with the rest obtained from reference TRBV2 and TRBJ1-2, is as follows: EPEVTQTPSHQVTQMGQEVILRCVPISNHLYFYWYRQILGQKVEFLVSFYNNEISEKSEIFDDQFSVERPDGSNFTLKIRSTKLEDSAMYFCASSPPAGYTFGSGTRLTVV.

The chain employs TRBV6-1 and TRBJ2-5; tentatively, D is TRBD1 or TRBD2 (5 bases each). V lost 1 base, J lost 7 bases, and 10 bases lay in between. There are 13 residues in the CDR3. Germline-derived CDR1 and CDR2 are MNHNS and SASEGT. DNA for the CDR3: TGTGCCAGCAGTGAAGTACGGGGCGGGACCCAGTACTTC. This translates into CASSEVRGGTQYF.

The CDR3 reads CASSKTGLDYGYTF. In nucleotides, the CDR3 is TGTGCCAGCAGCAAGACAGGCTTGGACTATGGCTACACCTTC. The genes are TRBV5-6 and TRBJ1-2; a weak D match, TRBD1 (6 bases). V was pared by 4 bases and J by 3 bases, with 13 bases between. Germline V gene sequence: CDR1 SGHDT, CDR2 YYEEEE. The CDR3 extends over 14 amino acids.